Shown below are 9 T cell receptor beta chains from a single sample sequenced in a study of response to subunit inactivated influenza vaccine (dated by TCRdb to the late 2010s). The library was made by RT-PCR. The instrument given in TCRdb is Illumina HiSeq 2500. The public reads were run again by TCRdb, first through fastp at Q25 and then through MiXCR, and only productive beta chains were kept. Rows are combined by CDR3 protein, so each entry shows the most common genes and DNA. For this sample there are around 470,000 distinct CDR3 sequences; under 8.5% appear just once. In total, the top ten clones hold roughly 13% of the sample. The source material was PBMCs from blood, sampled less than 30 months after vaccination. The receptors derive from a man aged 45-69 years who received an inactivated influenza vaccine. Donor details come from another sample of the same person, matched by shared clones.

This clonotype was seen repeatedly, ten times or more. The chain couples TRBV12-3 or TRBV12-4 to TRBJ2-5; D is perhaps TRBD2 (6 bases). The CDR3 spans 14 residues. Trimming pared 4 bases from V and 5 bases from J, leaving 14 bases between. The CDR3 nucleotides read TGTGCCAGCAGTTCGGTCCCGGGGAGGGAGACCCAGTACTTC. Protein product: CASSSVPGRETQYF.

This clonotype was observed many times. The CDR3 DNA reads TGTGCCACCAGTGAGCTCCGGACGTGGGGGAACACTGAAGCTTTCTTT. Translation: CATSELRTWGNTEAFF. V gene TRBV24-1 combines with J gene TRBJ1-1; D is unclear. V was cut by 4 bases and J by 1 base, with 15 bases left in between. The CDR3 runs 16 residues. CDR1 is KGHDR, CDR2 SFDVKD, per germline.

The sample holds many counts of this clonotype. The rearrangement links TRBV6-2 or TRBV6-3 to TRBJ2-7; the match to TRBD2 covers 10 bases. CDR1 MNHEY and CDR2 SVGEGT come from the germline V gene. The junction had 4 bases not matched to a gene; V was cut back by 5 bases and J by 0 bases. The CDR3 is made up of 15 amino acids. CDR3 DNA: TGTGCCAGCAGTAGGACTAGCGGACGCTCCTACGAGCAGTACTTC. Its protein product is CASSRTSGRSYEQYF.

The V and J genes are TRBV27 and TRBJ1-2; D possibly corresponds to TRBD1 (5 bases). The germline V gene has CDR1 MNHEY and CDR2 SMNVEV (reference sequence). The CDR3 is made up of 13 amino acids. The ends were cut back, 3 bases at V and 8 bases at J, with 13 bases in the middle. In DNA form, the CDR3 reads TGTGCCAGCAGTTTGGGTGGGGCGCCGGGCTACACCTTC. Its protein product is CASSLGGAPGYTF.

The chain recombines TRBV3-1 with TRBJ2-7, with D perhaps matching TRBD1 (5 bases). V lost 2 bases to trimming and J lost 2 bases, with 16 bases between them. The CDR3 has 16 amino acids. Germline loops: CDR1 LGHDT, CDR2 YNNKEL (reference sequence). In nucleotides, the CDR3 is TGTGCCAGCAGCCAATTGGGCATAGGGGAACCCTACGAGCAGTACTTC. Protein product: CASSQLGIGEPYEQYF.

This clonotype was recorded many times. Here the CDR3 reads CASSQDLRTASSPLHF. In DNA form, the CDR3 reads TGTGCCAGCAGCCAAGATCTTAGGACAGCCAGTTCACCCCTCCACTTT. The chain combines TRBV3-1 with TRBJ1-6; a possible D gene is TRBD1 (6 bases). V was shortened by 0 bases and J by 9 bases, with 15 bases between the two germline ends. Germline values: CDR1 LGHDT, CDR2 YNNKEL (reference sequence). CDR3 length: 16 residues. Using reference TRBV3-1 and TRBJ1-6 for the parts outside the CDR3, the full variable domain is DTAVSQTPKYLVTQMGNDKSIKCEQNLGHDTMYWYKQDSKKFLKIMFSYNNKELIINETVPNRFSPKSPDKAHLNLHINSLELGDSAVYFCASSQDLRTASSPLHFGNGTRLTVT.

This clonotype was seen ten or more times. The chain recombines TRBV7-3 with TRBJ2-5; a weak D match, TRBD2 (5 bases). Germline V gene lookup returns CDR1 SGHTA and CDR2 FQGTGA. The CDR3 loop spans 15 amino acids. The V end was cut by 0 bases, the J end by 4 bases, with 12 bases between. CDR3 coding DNA: TGTGCCAGCAGCTTAACGGGAGCGGCGCTAGAGACCCAGTACTTC. Translating gives CASSLTGAALETQYF.

The V and J genes are TRBV20-1 and TRBJ2-7; TRBD1 matches 8 bases. The CDR3 is 13 residues long. CDR1 DFQATT and CDR2 SNEGSKA come from the germline V gene (reference sequence). V lost 6 bases and J lost 3; bases outside the gene matches: 7. The CDR3 region has the DNA TGCAGTGCAAAACCCGGGACAGGCTACGAGCAGTACTTC. It specifies CSAKPGTGYEQYF.

This clonotype came up many times. J is TRBJ1-1 and V is TRBV4-3; D may be TRBD1 (6 bases). Germline loops: CDR1 LGHNA, CDR2 YSLEER. V dropped 1 base and J dropped 7 bases, with 13 bases sitting between them. This CDR3 is built from 14 residues. CDR3 bases: TGCGCCAGCAGCCAAGTAAATTTACAGGGTGAAGCTTTCTTT. Translating gives CASSQVNLQGEAFF.